The following is a T cell receptor (beta chain) sequence with its context. This CDR3 has 14 amino acids. V was clipped by 6 bases and J by 3 bases; unmatched bases: 7. The V gene's germline CDR1 is MDHEN and CDR2 SYDVKM. The data belong to a study of blood T cell repertoires in COVID-19. Assay: immunoSEQ multiplex PCR; the TCRdb copy retains only in-frame clones and omits some. The profile shows around 190,000 clones, approximately 85% of them singletons. The receptor comes from a young woman who had recovered from COVID-19. The source material was PBMCs or T cells enriched from blood (not recorded which). The chain combines TRBV28 with TRBJ2-7; 8 nucleotides agree with TRBD2. The chain's CDR3 is CASSREGLNYEQYF. In DNA, the CDR3 is TGTGCCAGCAGCCGGGAGGGACTAAACTACGAGCAGTACTTC.